The present entry profiles one T cell receptor (beta chain) with its context. The data are from a study of OX40 agonist ivuxolimab in advanced cancers. Profiling relied on immunoSEQ multiplex PCR, and the TCRdb table lists in-frame clones only, not all of them. The sample shows approximately 64,000 clones, approximately 90% of them seen only once. V lost 6 bases to trimming and J lost 3 bases, with 9 bases between them. The length of the CDR3 is 12 residues. Germline CDR1 is MDHEN and CDR2 is SYDVKM. This receptor was obtained from an adult with an advanced solid tumor such as melanoma, head and neck, liver or kidney cancer. This chain links TRBV28 with TRBJ2-7, with D hard to call. The sequences come from CD4+ or CD8+ T cells sorted from blood, collected in a trial of the OX40 agonist ivuxolimab. CDR3 region: CASSTVLYEQYF. As DNA, the CDR3 is TGTGCCAGCAGCACGGTGCTCTACGAGCAGTACTTC.